Presented here are 15 T cell receptor beta chains from one specimen sequenced in a study of blood T cell repertoires in COVID-19. The repertoire was sequenced with immunoSEQ multiplex PCR; TCRdb's copy has only in-frame clones and lacks some. The sample includes around 250,000 clones, about 87% of them seen just once. The sample taken for sequencing was peripheral blood. The source is a human donor in a cohort sampled during active COVID-19.

The chain employs TRBV5-1 and TRBJ2-7; TRBD2 agrees at 9 bases. V trimming: 0 bases; J trimming: 10 bases; junction bases outside the gene matches: 8. The CDR3 runs 14 residues. Germline V gives CDR1 SGHRS, CDR2 YFSETQ. CDR3 nucleotide sequence: TGCGCCAGCAGCTTGGGCGGGACTAGCTCATCTCAGTACTTC. This gives the protein CASSLGGTSSSQYF.

V usage is TRBV19 and J usage is TRBJ1-6; D might be TRBD1 (5 bases). The V and J ends lost 6 bases and 8 bases respectively, with 14 bases between them. Germline-derived CDR1 and CDR2 are LNHDA and SQIVND (reference sequence). This CDR3 has 14 amino acids. The CDR3 coding sequence is TGTGCCAGTAGGCCTGGAGGAGGGGATTCACCCCTCCACTTT. As protein: CASRPGGGDSPLHF. Complete variable domain (other parts from reference TRBV19 and TRBJ1-6): DGGITQSPKYLFRKEGQNVTLSCEQNLNHDAMYWYRQDPGQGLRLIYYSQIVNDFQKGDIAEGYSVSREKKESFPLTVTSAQKNPTAFYLCASRPGGGDSPLHFGNGTRLTVT.

The chain is built from TRBV3-1 (or the pseudogene TRBV3-2) and TRBJ2-2, with D perhaps TRBD1 (5 bases). The CDR3 runs to 15 residues. Germline V gene lookup returns CDR1 LGHDT and CDR2 YNNKEL (reference sequence). V gave up 3 bases and J gave up 2 bases, with 10 bases separating them. As DNA, the CDR3 is TGTGCCAGCAGCCAGGACGACAGAAACACCGGGGAGCTGTTTTTT. The encoded protein is CASSQDDRNTGELFF.

The CDR3 DNA follows: TGTGCCAGCAGCTTACAGGGGAAACAAGAGACCCAGTACTTC. Its protein product is CASSLQGKQETQYF. The chain links TRBV3-1 (or the pseudogene TRBV3-2) to TRBJ2-5; 7 positions match TRBD1. This CDR3 spans 14 amino acids. Trimming cost V 5 bases and J 2 bases; bases outside gene matches: 5. The germline gives CDR1 LGHDT, CDR2 YNNKEL (reference sequence).

This chain connects TRBV7-9 to TRBJ2-4, with D possibly TRBD2 on 6 matching bases. Trimming took 3 bases from V and 6 from J, leaving 6 bases between them. In germline, CDR1 is SEHNR, CDR2 FQNEAQ (reference sequence). This CDR3 contains 12 residues. The CDR3 nucleotides read TGTGCCAGCAGCTTGGAGGGAAACATTCAGTACTTC. It yields the protein CASSLEGNIQYF.

Notes on this clone: Other nucleotide sequences in the sample specify the same CDR3. This chain connects TRBV11-2 to TRBJ2-1; possibly TRBD2 for D (5 bases). Germline V CDR1 and CDR2: SGHAT, FQNNGV. CDR3 length equals 13 residues. Trimming cost V 4 bases and J 13 bases, with 17 bases left between them. CDR3 in amino acids: CASSYIPGGEQFF. CDR3 coding DNA: TGTGCCAGCAGCTACATCCCCGGAGGAGAACAGTTCTTC.

The chain couples TRBV7-2 to TRBJ1-5; D gene uncertain. Germline V gives CDR1 SGHTA, CDR2 FQGNSA. V lost 5 bases, J lost 0 bases, and 11 bases lay in between. The CDR3 has 15 residues. The chain's CDR3 is CASSLRLHSNQPQHF. CDR3 in DNA: TGTGCCAGCAGCCTAAGACTGCATAGCAATCAGCCCCAGCATTTT.

The chain uses TRBV5-1 and TRBJ2-3, with a weak D call TRBD2 (5 bases). Between the trimmed V and J ends, which lost 4 bases and 4 bases, there was a span of 10 bases. Germline lookup yields CDR1 SGHRS and CDR2 YFSETQ. The CDR3 length is 13 residues. For the CDR3, the DNA is TGCGCCAGCAGCAGGTGGACTTCAGATACGCAGTATTTT. Amino acid sequence: CASSRWTSDTQYF.

This clone showed up many times. The chain employs TRBV28 and TRBJ2-7; 10 bases fit TRBD1. The V gene end was trimmed by 3 bases and the J gene end by 5 bases; junction bases not matched to a gene: 22. CDR3 length: 20 residues. Germline V gene data show CDR1 as MDHEN and CDR2 as SYDVKM. CDR3: CASSFFLATGGGQVSDEQYF. CDR3 in DNA: TGTGCCAGCAGTTTTTTCTTAGCGACAGGGGGCGGTCAAGTCAGCGACGAGCAGTACTTC.

This clone occurred once. The chain recombines TRBV5-6 with TRBJ1-2; D possibly corresponds to TRBD1 (6 bases). V lost 3 bases, J lost 11 bases, and 14 bases lay in between. The germline CDR1 and CDR2 sequences are SGHDT and YYEEEE. This CDR3 spans 12 amino acids. CDR3: CASSYAGAIYTF. The CDR3 DNA reads TGTGCCAGCAGCTACGCAGGGGCCATATACACCTTC.

The rearrangement uses TRBV20-1 and TRBJ2-6; 14 positions agree with TRBD2. With V trimmed by 3 bases and J by 4 bases, 8 bases remained unmatched. In germline, CDR1 is DFQATT, CDR2 SNEGSKA (reference sequence). The CDR3 loop spans 18 amino acids. The CDR3 protein is CSASGTSGGNTGANVLTF. The CDR3 DNA is TGCAGTGCTAGTGGGACTAGCGGGGGCAATACCGGGGCCAACGTCCTGACTTTC.

The CDR3 here is CASSFGTGIFYSSTDTQYF. The CDR3 DNA reads as TGTGCCAGCAGCTTTGGGACAGGCATTTTCTATTCTAGCACAGATACGCAGTATTTT. The rearrangement links TRBV5-8 to TRBJ2-3, with TRBD1 matching 8 bases. V gave up 2 bases and J gave up 0 bases; unmatched junction bases: 14. Germline assignment: CDR1 SGHTS and CDR2 YDEGEE. This CDR3 comprises 19 residues. The variable domain in full, completed from reference TRBV5-8 and TRBJ2-3, reads EAGVTQSPTHLIKTRGQQATLRCSPISGHTSVYWYQQALGLGLQFLLWYDEGEERNRGNFPPRFSGRQFPNYSSELNVNALELEDSALYLCASSFGTGIFYSSTDTQYFGPGTRLTVL.

The gene calls are TRBV5-8 and TRBJ1-2; tentative D call: TRBD1 (6 bases). Trimming pared 2 bases from V and 6 bases from J, leaving 17 bases between. CDR3 length: 15 residues. CDR1 and CDR2 (germline): SGHTS, YDEGEE. The CDR3: CASSFYRATVNGYTF. The CDR3 DNA sequence: TGTGCCAGCAGCTTCTACAGGGCCACGGTGAATGGCTACACCTTC.

The genes are TRBV28 and TRBJ1-2; D uncertain. Per the germline V gene, CDR1 is MDHEN and CDR2 is SYDVKM. V lost 1 base and J lost 3, with 12 bases in between. This CDR3 contains 15 residues. The CDR3 is CASSLSRLEYYGYTF. CDR3 in DNA: TGTGCCAGCAGTTTATCCCGGCTAGAGTACTATGGCTACACCTTC.

The rearrangement links TRBV6-5 to TRBJ1-1; 8 bases fit TRBD1. This CDR3 has 14 amino acids. CDR1 is MNHEY, CDR2 SVGAGI, per germline. Trimming cost V 6 bases and J 0 bases; bases outside gene matches: 3. CDR3 loop: CASRRTGLNTEAFF. The CDR3 region has the DNA TGTGCCAGCAGGCGGACAGGGCTGAACACTGAAGCTTTCTTT.